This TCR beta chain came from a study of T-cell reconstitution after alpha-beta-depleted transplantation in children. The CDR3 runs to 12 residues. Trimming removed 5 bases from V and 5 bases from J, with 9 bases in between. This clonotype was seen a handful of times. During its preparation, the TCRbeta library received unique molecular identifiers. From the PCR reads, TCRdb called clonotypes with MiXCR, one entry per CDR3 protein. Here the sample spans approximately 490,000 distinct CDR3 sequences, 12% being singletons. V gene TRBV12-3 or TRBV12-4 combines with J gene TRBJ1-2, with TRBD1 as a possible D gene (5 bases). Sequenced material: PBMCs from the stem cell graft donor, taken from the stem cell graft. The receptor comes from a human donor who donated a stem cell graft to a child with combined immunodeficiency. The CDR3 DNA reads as TGTGCCAGCAGTCCCTGGGGGTATGGCTACACCTTC. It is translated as CASSPWGYGYTF.